The 28 T cell receptor beta chains reported below all come from one sample, sequenced in a study of beta chain features in type 1 diabetes. Expressed TCRB transcripts were sequenced, since all the RNA that had been isolated was reverse transcribed. The method was immunoSEQ multiplex PCR; TCRdb's version includes in-frame clones alone and lacks a portion of them. This sample has more than 30,000 clones, with roughly two thirds found just once. Sequencing was carried out using Tregs from blood. The source of these receptors is a woman in her 30s in good health.

This clone was counted between two and nine times. The V call is TRBV19, the J call TRBJ1-1; TRBD1 matches 8 bases. Germline CDR1 and CDR2: LNHDA and SQIVND (reference sequence). The CDR3 consists of 13 residues. V lost 7 bases to trimming and J lost 6 bases; unmatched junction nucleotides: 7. Here the CDR3 reads CASNDRGSSEAFF. The CDR3 DNA sequence: TGTGCCAGTAACGACAGGGGCTCGTCTGAAGCTTTCTTT.

This clone was seen a handful of times. The chain uses TRBV28 and TRBJ1-5; D uncertain. The length of the CDR3 is 16 residues. Trimming cost V 5 bases and J 0 bases, with 14 bases left between them. Germline values: CDR1 MDHEN, CDR2 SYDVKM. CDR3 protein: CASSPEDGYSNQPQHF. As DNA, the CDR3 is TGTGCCAGCAGTCCGGAGGACGGATATAGCAATCAGCCCCAGCATTTT.

DNA for the CDR3: TGCGCCAGCAGCCAAGATCCAGGGGAAGGCTACGAGCAGTACTTC. It encodes CASSQDPGEGYEQYF. The chain is built from TRBV4-3 and TRBJ2-7; TRBD1 might be the D (6 bases). V lost 0 bases and J 3 bases, leaving 12 bases between the germline ends. CDR3 size: 15 residues. Germline V gene sequence: CDR1 LGHNA, CDR2 YSLEER.

This sequence joins TRBV29-1 and TRBJ1-5; D call uncertain. The V and J ends lost 7 bases and 4 bases respectively, with 8 bases between them. Germline V lookup: CDR1 SQVTM, CDR2 ANQGSEA. This CDR3 is 11 amino acids long. As DNA, the CDR3 is TGCAGCGCCGGGAATAATCAGCCCCAGCATTTT. Its translation: CSAGNNQPQHF.

The CDR3 spells CASSQDMGGGTQYF. CDR3 nucleotides: TGCGCCAGCAGCCAAGATATGGGCGGGGGGACCCAGTACTTC. The chain employs TRBV4-3 and TRBJ2-5; the match to TRBD2 covers 7 bases. This CDR3 has 14 residues. The germline V gene has CDR1 LGHNA and CDR2 YSLEER. With V trimmed by 0 bases and J by 7 bases, 5 bases remained unmatched.

V gene TRBV19 combines with J gene TRBJ2-1, with 13 bases lining up with TRBD2. The CDR3 runs 14 residues. Germline assignment: CDR1 LNHDA and CDR2 SQIVND (reference sequence). The V segment lost 6 bases and the J segment 8 bases; nucleotides outside the gene matches: 4. CDR3 nucleotide sequence: TGTGCCAGTAGGAGAGGACTAGCGGGAGATGAGCAGTTCTTC. This translates into CASRRGLAGDEQFF.

J is TRBJ2-4 and V is TRBV6-6, with a possible D match to TRBD2 (5 bases). V was shortened by 4 bases and J by 0 bases, with 13 bases between the two germline ends. The CDR3 runs to 16 residues. Germline values: CDR1 MNHNY, CDR2 SVGAGI (reference sequence). CDR3 DNA: TGTGCCAGCAGTTCCGGAGGAAGACGAGCCAAAAACATTCAGTACTTC. Its translation: CASSSGGRRAKNIQYF.

This clone was counted a few times. This chain uses TRBV4-2 with TRBJ2-1; tentative D call: TRBD2 (5 bases). Trimming removed 3 bases from V and 0 bases from J, with 12 bases in between. The CDR3 has 16 amino acids. Per germline, CDR1 LGHNA and CDR2 YNFKEQ. CDR3 region: CASSQDQRSSYNEQFF. In nucleotides, the CDR3 is TGTGCCAGCAGCCAGGACCAGCGGAGCTCCTACAATGAGCAGTTCTTC.

This chain connects TRBV2 to TRBJ1-6, with 9 bases that match TRBD1. The CDR3 runs to 15 residues. The germline gives CDR1 SNHLY, CDR2 FYNNEI. J lost 0 bases, V lost 9 bases, and 3 bases had no gene match. As DNA, the CDR3 is TGTGCCAGGGGGACAGGGAGCTCCTATAATTCACCCCTCCACTTT. Amino acids: CARGTGSSYNSPLHF.

The chain joins TRBV7-9 to TRBJ2-1; the D gene is possibly TRBD1 (6 bases). The CDR3 contains 17 residues. Trimming took 5 bases from V and 7 from J, leaving 24 bases between them. The V gene's germline CDR1 is SEHNR and CDR2 FQNEAQ (reference sequence). DNA for the CDR3: TGTGCCAGCAGCCCCCGGGACACAGGGTGGGGGAGTAATGAGCAGTTCTTC. Translating gives CASSPRDTGWGSNEQFF.

The V call is TRBV4-1, the J call TRBJ2-1; 9 bases match TRBD2. The length of the CDR3 is 16 residues. V shed 2 bases and J 0 bases; nucleotides not matched to a gene: 2. Germline V gene sequence: CDR1 MGHRA, CDR2 YSYEKL. The CDR3 loop reads CASSQTLAGSYNEQFF. CDR3 bases: TGCGCCAGCAGCCAAACACTAGCGGGCTCCTACAATGAGCAGTTCTTC.

This clone has only a few counts. The rearrangement uses TRBV4-3 and TRBJ2-1; D is ambiguous. The CDR3 loop spans 12 amino acids. Germline CDR1 reads LGHNA; CDR2 reads YSLEER. V was trimmed by 1 base and J by 10 bases, leaving 8 bases between them. This chain's CDR3 is CASSQGPREQFF. The CDR3 bases are TGCGCCAGCAGCCAAGGGCCGAGGGAGCAGTTCTTC.

The chain combines TRBV5-1 with TRBJ2-7, with no clear D. This CDR3 is built from 15 residues. Germline V gene lookup returns CDR1 SGHRS and CDR2 YFSETQ. V was clipped by 1 base and J by 1 base, with 12 bases between them. The CDR3 is CASSLNPEASYEQYF. CDR3 nucleotides: TGCGCCAGCAGCTTGAACCCCGAGGCTTCCTACGAGCAGTACTTC.

The J gene is TRBJ2-5, the V gene TRBV4-3, with 7 bases matching TRBD1. CDR3 length: 14 residues. CDR1 and CDR2 from the germline V gene are LGHNA and YSLEER. The J segment lost 9 bases and the V segment lost 0 bases, leaving 7 bases of the junction unmatched. The CDR3 loop reads CASSQDRQGRAQYF. In DNA form, the CDR3 reads TGCGCCAGCAGCCAAGACCGACAGGGAAGGGCCCAGTACTTC.

This clone was counted a single time. Other DNA sequences in the sample encode the same CDR3. This chain links TRBV7-9 with TRBJ1-4, with 9 bases aligning to TRBD1. With V trimmed by 4 bases and J by 0 bases, 6 bases remained unmatched. CDR1 is SEHNR, CDR2 FQNEAQ, per germline (reference sequence). The CDR3 runs 17 residues. CDR3 sequence: CASSSGQGSATNEKLFF. The CDR3 nucleotides are TGTGCCAGCAGCTCCGGACAGGGGAGCGCAACTAATGAAAAACTGTTTTTT.

The chain recombines TRBV14 with TRBJ2-3, with unresolved D. The V and J ends lost 1 base and 3 bases respectively, with 5 bases between them. Germline loops: CDR1 SGHDN, CDR2 FVKESK. This CDR3 is built from 13 residues. The CDR3 protein is CASSQVRTDTQYF. The CDR3 coding sequence is TGTGCCAGCAGCCAAGTCAGGACAGATACGCAGTATTTT.

V and J are TRBV6-5 and TRBJ2-3, with D perhaps TRBD2 (5 bases). V lost 1 base, J lost 1 base, and 9 bases lay in between. Germline V CDR1 and CDR2: MNHEY, SVGAGI. This CDR3 is built from 15 residues. This CDR3 is CASSYLDSGTDTQYF. The DNA for the CDR3 is TGTGCCAGCAGTTACTTGGATAGCGGCACAGATACGCAGTATTTT.

The chain is built from TRBV10-3 and TRBJ1-4; D is perhaps TRBD1 (6 bases). V was cut by 3 bases and J by 10 bases, with 21 bases left in between. The CDR3 extends over 16 amino acids. Germline V gene lookup returns CDR1 ENHRY and CDR2 SYGVKD. This chain's CDR3 is CAISESSGDGFGKLFF. The CDR3 DNA is TGTGCCATCAGTGAATCTTCAGGGGACGGGTTTGGAAAACTGTTTTTT.

This clone came up a few times. The chain employs TRBV7-9 and TRBJ2-2, with a possible D match to TRBD2 (6 bases). With 1 base removed from V and 4 bases from J, the gap between germline ends came to 13 bases. CDR1 is SEHNR, CDR2 FQNEAQ, per germline (reference sequence). CDR3 length: 16 residues. The DNA of the CDR3 is TGTGCCAGCAGCTTAGAGACCGGGAGTGGCACCGGGGAGCTGTTTTTT. Its translation is CASSLETGSGTGELFF. The variable domain in full, with the rest retrieved from reference TRBV7-9 and TRBJ2-2, is DTGVSQNPRHKITKRGQNVTFRCDPISEHNRLYWYRQTLGQGPEFLTYFQNEAQLEKSRLLSDRFSAERPKGSFSTLEIQRTEQGDSAMYLCASSLETGSGTGELFFGEGSRLTVL.

The chain uses TRBV28 and TRBJ2-1, with 8 bases that match TRBD2. The CDR3 is made up of 22 amino acids. With 1 base clipped from V and 0 bases from J, the junction kept 20 bases outside the gene matches. Germline V gene sequence: CDR1 MDHEN, CDR2 SYDVKM. The chain's CDR3 is CASSLLWQGGAGGFSSYNEQFF. DNA for the CDR3: TGTGCCAGCAGTTTATTATGGCAGGGTGGGGCGGGAGGCTTTAGCTCCTACAATGAGCAGTTCTTC.

The chain carries TRBV7-2 and TRBJ1-4; TRBD1 matches 7 bases. The length of the CDR3 is 15 residues. Unmatched junction bases numbered 5, after V lost 5 bases and J lost 2 bases. CDR1 is SGHTA, CDR2 FQGNSA, per germline. CDR3 in DNA: TGTGCCAGCAGCCCGACAGGGTACACTAATGAAAAACTGTTTTTT. This encodes CASSPTGYTNEKLFF.

This chain's CDR3 is CASSLGLAGNEQFF. CDR3 nucleotides: TGTGCCAGCAGCTTGGGACTAGCGGGCAATGAGCAGTTCTTC. The chain joins TRBV7-8 to TRBJ2-1; 12 positions agree with TRBD2. CDR1 is SGHVS, CDR2 FQNEAQ, per germline. J gave up 6 bases and V 3 bases, and 0 bases lay outside the gene matches. The CDR3 has 14 residues.

The CDR3 coding sequence is TGTGCCAGTAGTATAGTTAGCGGGAGGAGAATTGAGCAGTTCTTC. Encoded protein: CASSIVSGRRIEQFF. The chain is built from TRBV19 and TRBJ2-1; 10 bases align to TRBD2. The CDR3 extends over 15 amino acids. Per germline, CDR1 LNHDA and CDR2 SQIVND (reference sequence). The V segment lost 1 base and the J segment 9 bases; nucleotides outside the gene matches: 6.

The V call is TRBV5-4, the J call TRBJ2-5, with 11 bases lining up with TRBD1. The V gene end was trimmed by 4 bases and the J gene end by 2 bases; junction bases not matched to a gene: 7. The CDR3 is 16 amino acids. CDR1 is SGHNT and CDR2 is YYREEE in the germline V gene (reference sequence). In nucleotides, the CDR3 is TGTGCCAGCAGCCCGGACAGGGGGCAAGGGCAAGAGACCCAGTACTTC. Translation: CASSPDRGQGQETQYF.

About this clone itself: At one end, the junction sequence differs from germline, possibly due to a read error. The chain combines TRBV5-4 with TRBJ2-3; possibly TRBD2 for D (6 bases). The CDR3 consists of 16 residues. Germline V CDR1 and CDR2: SGHNT, YYREEE (reference sequence). The CDR3 here is CASSQGLPFLGDTQYF. CDR3 sequence (DNA): TGCGCCAGCAGCCAGGGACTGCCTTTTCTTGGAGATACGCAGTATTTT.

This clone showed up just a few times. The rearrangement uses TRBV7-2 and TRBJ2-7; the match to TRBD2 covers 11 bases. V dropped 1 base and J dropped 2; count of bases not matched to a gene: 4. This CDR3 is 16 amino acids long. The germline CDR1 and CDR2 sequences are SGHTA and FQGNSA. CDR3 sequence (DNA): TGTGCCAGCAGCTTAGGACTAGCGGGAAAGACCTACGAGCAGTACTTC. Its protein is CASSLGLAGKTYEQYF.

V is TRBV6-5 and J is TRBJ1-3; D call uncertain. This CDR3 comprises 14 residues. The V end lost 6 bases, the J end lost 11 bases, and 20 bases lay between the germline ends. Germline V gene data show CDR1 as MNHEY and CDR2 as SVGAGI. This CDR3 is CASSLTAVEAPIYF. In nucleotides, the CDR3 is TGTGCCAGCAGCCTTACAGCGGTGGAAGCTCCCATATATTTT.

This clone was detected only a few times. The rearrangement uses TRBV7-9 and TRBJ2-7; 8 nucleotides line up with TRBD2. V gave up 6 bases and J gave up 9 bases; unmatched junction bases: 16. This CDR3 comprises 15 residues. CDR1 is SEHNR and CDR2 is FQNEAQ in the germline V gene (reference sequence). CDR3 sequence reads: CASSRRGRGGEVQYF. CDR3 in DNA: TGTGCCAGCAGTCGAAGAGGACGGGGGGGAGAGGTGCAGTACTTC.